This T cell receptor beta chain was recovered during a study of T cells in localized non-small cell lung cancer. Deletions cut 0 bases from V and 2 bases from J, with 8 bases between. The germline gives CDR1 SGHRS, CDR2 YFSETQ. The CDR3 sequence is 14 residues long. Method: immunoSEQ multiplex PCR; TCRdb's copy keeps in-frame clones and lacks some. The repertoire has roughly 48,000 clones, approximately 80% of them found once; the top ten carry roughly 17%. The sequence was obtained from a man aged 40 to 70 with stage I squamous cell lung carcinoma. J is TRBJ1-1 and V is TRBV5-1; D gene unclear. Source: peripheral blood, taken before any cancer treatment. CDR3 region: CASSLGGINTEAFF. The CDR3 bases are TGCGCCAGCAGCTTGGGTGGGATTAACACTGAAGCTTTCTTT. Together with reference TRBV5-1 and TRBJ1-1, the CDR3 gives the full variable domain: KAGVTQTPRYLIKTRGQQVTLSCSPISGHRSVSWYQQTPGQGLQFLFEYFSETQRNKGNFPGRFSGRQFSNSRSEMNVSTLELGDSALYLCASSLGGINTEAFFGQGTRLTVV.